This T cell receptor (beta chain) was obtained from a study of control samples from healthy donors and cancer patients. Sequenced by immunoSEQ multiplex PCR; TCRdb stores in-frame clones only, minus some. The table shows 150,000 to 200,000 clones, with over 85% occurring only once. Trimming took off 5 bases at V and 1 base at J, with 18 bases between the two ends. Germline assignment: CDR1 MNHNY and CDR2 SVGAGI (reference sequence). This CDR3 region has 17 residues. V is TRBV6-6 and J is TRBJ1-5, with D unclear. Sequencing used blood. This sequence was found in a young man in good health. CDR3 in amino acids: CASSPGRPSGSNQPQHF. Here the CDR3 DNA reads TGTGCCAGCAGTCCTGGACGGCCGAGTGGAAGCAATCAGCCCCAGCATTTT.